Listed here are 18 T cell receptor beta chains from one sample, sequenced in a study of CD8+CD57+ T cells in acquired aplastic anemia. The template used for profiling TCR beta VDJ and CDR3 was genomic DNA. Using its own MiXCR run on the reads, TCRdb lists one record per CDR3 protein. The table lists tens of thousands of distinct CDR3 sequences, 40% to 55% of them singletons. Sequencing used sorted CD4+, CD8+, or CD8+CD57+ T cells (not recorded which) from PBMCs. The receptor source for this set is a human donor in good health, serving as a control.

This clonotype was seen more than once but under ten times. The chain employs TRBV10-3 and TRBJ1-3, with D tentatively TRBD1 (5 bases). Per the germline V gene, CDR1 is ENHRY and CDR2 is SYGVKD. The V end lost 6 bases, the J end lost 0 bases, and 12 bases lay between the germline ends. The CDR3 has 15 amino acids. The CDR3 reads CAIRDGTSSGNTIYF. CDR3 DNA: TGTGCCATCAGGGACGGGACGAGCTCTGGAAACACCATATATTTT.

Only one count was recorded for this clonotype. This sequence joins TRBV12-3 or TRBV12-4 and TRBJ2-1; perhaps TRBD1 as D (8 bases). The CDR3 is 18 amino acids. The V end was cut by 4 bases, the J end by 3 bases, with 22 bases between. The CDR3 DNA sequence: TGTGCCAGCAGTTGGGGACAGGTGGGGGGGACAGGCTACAATGAGCAGTTCTTC. Its translation: CASSWGQVGGTGYNEQFF.

The chain's CDR3 is CATAGTGDVSGNTF. CDR3 nucleotide sequence: TGTGCCACCGCCGGGACAGGCGACGTCTCTGGAAACACCTTC. The V and J genes are TRBV15 and TRBJ1-2, with TRBD1 identical over 8 bases. This CDR3 is built from 14 residues. Germline assignment: CDR1 LNHNV and CDR2 YYDKDF (reference sequence). The trim removed 8 bases at V and 12 bases at J, leaving 17 bases unmatched.

The chain has TRBV10-3 and TRBJ1-2; D unresolved. Trimming removed 0 bases from V and 4 bases from J, with 9 bases in between. The CDR3 contains 14 residues. The germline V gene has CDR1 ENHRY and CDR2 SYGVKD. CDR3 protein: CAISESQQLYGYTF. CDR3 bases: TGTGCCATCAGTGAGTCCCAGCAGCTCTATGGCTACACCTTC.

This clonotype is medium-sized by share. The rearrangement uses TRBV10-3 and TRBJ1-1; D is uncertain. The CDR3 runs to 13 residues. Germline V lookup: CDR1 ENHRY, CDR2 SYGVKD. Trimming stripped 6 bases from V and 4 bases from J, with 12 bases between. CDR3 sequence reads: CAIRQTVGTEAFF. The CDR3 DNA reads as TGTGCCATCAGGCAAACAGTGGGCACTGAAGCTTTCTTT.

The gene calls are TRBV28 and TRBJ2-6; possibly TRBD2 for D (6 bases). V was cut by 7 bases and J by 0 bases, with 19 bases left in between. From germline, CDR1 is MDHEN and CDR2 SYDVKM. CDR3 length: 18 amino acids. The CDR3 bases are TGTGCCAGCACCCCCCAAGTGGGACTGAACTCTGGGGCCAACGTCCTGACTTTC. Translating it yields CASTPQVGLNSGANVLTF.

The chain combines TRBV25-1 with TRBJ2-3; no reliable D call. V dropped 6 bases and J dropped 0 bases, with 7 bases sitting between them. The germline CDR1 and CDR2 sequences are MGHDK and SYGVNS. The length of the CDR3 is 13 residues. In nucleotides, the CDR3 is TGTGCCAGCAGGGCAGACAGCACAGATACGCAGTATTTT. Translating it yields CASRADSTDTQYF.

The V and J genes are TRBV7-2 and TRBJ1-3; TRBD1 is a possible D gene (6 bases). Trimming took off 4 bases at V and 4 bases at J, with 11 bases between the two ends. Germline CDR1 and CDR2: SGHTA and FQGNSA. CDR3 length equals 14 residues. Written as DNA, the CDR3 is TGTGCCAGCAGCTCGCAGGGGAGCGGAAACACCATATATTTT. Protein product: CASSSQGSGNTIYF. The whole variable domain, filled in from reference TRBV7-2 and TRBJ1-3, reads GAGVSQSPSNKVTEKGKDVELRCDPISGHTALYWYRQSLGQGLEFLIYFQGNSAPDKSGLPSDRFSAERTGGSVSTLTIQRTQQEDSAVYLCASSSQGSGNTIYFGEGSWLTVV.

Details on this clonotype: The conserved final phenylalanine or tryptophan is absent from the CDR3, which likely points to a read error. The gene calls are TRBV13 and TRBJ2-7, with TRBD1 identical over 8 bases. The CDR3 contains 14 residues. V shed 2 bases, J shed 4 bases, and the junction held 4 bases outside the gene matches. Germline assignment: CDR1 PRHDT and CDR2 FYEKMQ (reference sequence). The CDR3 is CASSLKGQAYEQYL. In nucleotides, the CDR3 is TGTGCCAGCAGCTTAAAGGGACAGGCGTACGAGCAGTACCTC.

This clonotype appeared once. A much larger clone sits a single nucleotide away, making a read error possible. The chain recombines TRBV2 with TRBJ2-7; TRBD2 aligns across 8 bases. The CDR3 loop spans 11 amino acids. Germline-derived CDR1 and CDR2 are SNHLY and FYNNEI. The ends lost 8 bases at V and 6 bases at J; junction bases unmatched: 3. CDR3 nucleotides: TGTGCCAGCCGGACTAGCCTCGAGCAGTACTTC. Translation: CASRTSLEQYF. The variable domain in full, completed from reference TRBV2 and TRBJ2-7, reads EPEVTQTPSHQVTQMGQEVILRCVPISNHLYFYWYRQILGQKVEFLVSFYNNEISEKSEIFDDQFSVERPDGSNFTLKIRSTKLEDSAMYFCASRTSLEQYFGPGTRLTVT.

In regard to this clonotype: A read error is possible here, since a much larger clone lies one base away. The DNA of the CDR3 is TGCGCCAGCAGCTTGCTGACAGCAGAAGACTCCTACGAGCAGTACTTC. This gives the protein CASSLLTAEDSYEQYF. The chain has TRBV5-1 and TRBJ2-7; D possibly corresponds to TRBD1 (5 bases). CDR3 length: 16 amino acids. Trimming shortened V by 1 base and J by 0 bases, and 14 bases separated the two germline ends. Germline CDR1 is SGHRS and CDR2 is YFSETQ.

This chain connects TRBV11-2 to TRBJ2-7, with D perhaps TRBD2 (5 bases). The CDR3 length is 16 residues. Germline assignment: CDR1 SGHAT and CDR2 FQNNGV. V was clipped by 1 base and J by 6 bases, with 19 bases between them. CDR3 sequence reads: CASSLVGRPGLAEQYF. The CDR3, as DNA: TGTGCCAGCAGCTTAGTTGGCCGCCCGGGGTTGGCCGAGCAGTACTTC.

Regarding this clonotype: The missing conserved phenylalanine or tryptophan at the end of this CDR3 makes a read error likely. The CDR3 sequence: CASSLEGETQYS. CDR3 nucleotide sequence: TGCGCCAGCAGCTTGGAGGGAGAGACCCAGTACTCC. The rearrangement links TRBV5-1 to TRBJ2-5; D not certain. Germline V gene data show CDR1 as SGHRS and CDR2 as YFSETQ. Trimming took off 0 bases at V and 4 bases at J, with 4 bases between the two ends. This CDR3 is built from 12 residues.

This clonotype was seen at least ten times. The V call is TRBV7-8, the J call TRBJ1-1, with a possible D match to TRBD1 (6 bases). The CDR3 runs 12 residues. Trimming stripped 4 bases from V and 3 bases from J, with 6 bases between. Germline lookup yields CDR1 SGHVS and CDR2 FQNEAQ. The CDR3 reads CASSWTDTEAFF. The CDR3 nucleotides are TGTGCCAGCAGCTGGACAGACACTGAAGCTTTCTTT. Variable domain in full (rest from reference TRBV7-8 and TRBJ1-1): GAGVSQSPRYKVAKRGQDVALRCDPISGHVSLFWYQQALGQGPEFLTYFQNEAQLDKSGLPSDRFFAERPEGSVSTLKIQRTQQEDSAVYLCASSWTDTEAFFGQGTRLTVV.

Here the CDR3 DNA reads TGTGCCAGCAGCTTCAGGGAGATCAGGAATCAGCCCCAGCATTTT. Its protein is CASSFREIRNQPQHF. The chain recombines TRBV5-8 with TRBJ1-5, with D possibly being TRBD1 (5 bases). Trimming pared 2 bases from V and 4 bases from J, leaving 13 bases between. Germline CDR1 reads SGHTS; CDR2 reads YDEGEE. The CDR3 extends over 15 amino acids.

Concerning this clonotype itself: The junction and the germline gene differ at one end; a read error may be behind it. The gene calls are TRBV5-1 and TRBJ1-5; D is ambiguous. The CDR3 totals 15 residues. Germline V CDR1 and CDR2: SGHRS, YFSETQ. CDR3 residues: CASSLNTDSDQPQHF. The CDR3 DNA sequence: TGCGCCAGCAGCTTAAACACCGATAGCGATCAGCCCCAGCATTTT.

In regard to this clonotype: Being one base from a much bigger clone, this may be a read error. The chain uses TRBV7-8 and TRBJ1-1; D gene unclear. CDR1 is SGHVS, CDR2 FQNEAQ, per germline. The CDR3 consists of 14 residues. The CDR3 nucleotides read TGTACCAGCAGCTTAGAGTCCCTCCCGGGGGAAGCTTTCTTT. It translates to CTSSLESLPGEAFF. The variable domain in full, completed from reference TRBV7-8 and TRBJ1-1, reads GAGVSQSPRYKVAKRGQDVALRCDPISGHVSLFWYQQALGQGPEFLTYFQNEAQLDKSGLPSDRFFAERPEGSVSTLKIQRTQQEDSAVYLCTSSLESLPGEAFFGQGTRLTVV.

The sample holds many counts of this clonotype. The chain carries TRBV7-8 and TRBJ2-3; the match to TRBD2 covers 15 bases. Per the germline V gene, CDR1 is SGHVS and CDR2 is FQNEAQ. Trimming at V came to 3 bases and at J to 0 bases, leaving 1 base not matched to a gene. This CDR3 is built from 17 residues. The CDR3 loop is CASSLGLAGGSTDTQYF. The CDR3 coding sequence is TGTGCCAGCAGCTTGGGACTAGCGGGGGGAAGCACAGATACGCAGTATTTT.